Shown below are 32 T cell receptor beta chains from a single sample sequenced in a study of T cell responses to AZD1222 COVID-19 vaccine. Assay: immunoSEQ multiplex PCR; the TCRdb copy retains only in-frame clones and omits some. The sample includes around 120,000 clones, about 89% of them seen just once. The specimen was peripheral blood, collected on day 0 of AZD1222 vaccination. These receptors came from an adult in good health.

The chain has TRBV6-2 or TRBV6-3 and TRBJ2-2, with TRBD2 identical over 10 bases. The V and J ends lost 2 bases and 5 bases, in that order; junction bases with no gene match: 5. Germline V CDR1 and CDR2: MNHEY, SVGEGT. The CDR3 runs to 16 residues. The CDR3 here is CASSYGSGRRTGELFF. CDR3 nucleotides: TGTGCCAGCAGTTACGGTAGCGGGAGGCGTACCGGGGAGCTGTTTTTT.

The rearrangement uses TRBV5-1 and TRBJ1-2; TRBD1 agrees at 8 bases. The CDR3 covers 13 residues. CDR1 and CDR2 (germline): SGHRS, YFSETQ. V dropped 4 bases and J dropped 5; count of bases not matched to a gene: 4. This chain's CDR3 is CASSPDRGYGYTF. CDR3 sequence (DNA): TGCGCCAGCAGCCCTGACAGGGGTTATGGCTACACCTTC. The full variable domain, with the rest looked up from reference TRBV5-1 and TRBJ1-2, is KAGVTQTPRYLIKTRGQQVTLSCSPISGHRSVSWYQQTPGQGLQFLFEYFSETQRNKGNFPGRFSGRQFSNSRSEMNVSTLELGDSALYLCASSPDRGYGYTFGSGTRLTVV.

The CDR3 region is CASSLTLTEAFF. The CDR3 coding sequence is TGTGCCAGCAGCCTGACCCTCACTGAAGCTTTCTTT. The J gene is TRBJ1-1, the V gene TRBV5-5; D not certain. Trimming removed 4 bases at V and 4 bases at J, with 8 bases between. The V gene's germline CDR1 is SGHKS and CDR2 YYEKEE (reference sequence). This CDR3 spans 12 amino acids.

V gene TRBV20-1 combines with J gene TRBJ2-1; 11 nucleotides align to TRBD2. V lost 3 bases and J lost 7; bases outside the gene matches: 8. Germline V gene lookup returns CDR1 DFQATT and CDR2 SNEGSKA (reference sequence). This CDR3 spans 15 amino acids. This CDR3 reads CSASRLAGLRNEQFF. The CDR3 bases are TGCAGTGCTAGTAGACTAGCGGGGTTGAGAAATGAGCAGTTCTTC.

This chain joins TRBV4-1 and TRBJ1-4; D not certain. Trimming pared 4 bases from V and 0 bases from J, leaving 12 bases between. This CDR3 comprises 16 residues. CDR1 is MGHRA and CDR2 is YSYEKL in the germline V gene. The CDR3 DNA reads as TGCGCCAGCAGCCGAGGCGGGGATCCAACTAATGAAAAACTGTTTTTT. Translating gives CASSRGGDPTNEKLFF.

V gene TRBV6-5 combines with J gene TRBJ2-7; tentatively, D is TRBD1 or TRBD2 (5 bases each). Trimming took 6 bases from V and 6 from J, leaving 12 bases between them. Germline V CDR1 and CDR2: MNHEY, SVGAGI. CDR3 size: 12 residues. Here the CDR3 DNA reads TGTGCCAGCAGGGTCCCGGGGCGCGAGCAGTACTTC. Translating gives CASRVPGREQYF.

The chain uses TRBV7-6 and TRBJ2-1; D perhaps matches TRBD2 (5 bases). This CDR3 is 14 amino acids long. Germline loops: CDR1 SGHVS, CDR2 FNYEAQ. Trimming left V 5 bases short and J 5 bases short, with 13 bases between. CDR3: CASSPSGTNNEQFF. In DNA, the CDR3 is TGTGCCAGCAGCCCGAGCGGAACTAACAATGAGCAGTTCTTC.

The chain has TRBV6-2 or TRBV6-3 and TRBJ2-3, with TRBD2 matching 7 bases. CDR3 length equals 16 residues. Per germline, CDR1 MNHEY and CDR2 SVGEGT. After removal of 2 bases from V and 4 bases from J, the junction contained 9 bases not matched to a gene. The CDR3 protein is CASSYGLADLPDTQYF. The CDR3 nucleotides read TGTGCCAGCAGTTACGGCCTAGCGGACCTACCAGATACGCAGTATTTT.

V gene TRBV7-9 combines with J gene TRBJ2-1; TRBD2 aligns across 8 bases. Trimming took 0 bases from V and 4 from J; bases not matched to a gene: 5. This CDR3 contains 16 residues. Germline CDR1 reads SEHNR; CDR2 reads FQNEAQ (reference sequence). CDR3 nucleotide sequence: TGTGCCAGCAGCTTAGCGGGTCCTAGCGGGTACAATGAGCAGTTCTTC. Its translation: CASSLAGPSGYNEQFF.

J is TRBJ2-1 and V is TRBV4-3, with D uncertain. Looked up from germline, CDR1 is LGHNA and CDR2 is YSLEER. V was clipped by 0 bases and J by 3 bases, with 12 bases between them. The CDR3 covers 16 residues. The CDR3 DNA follows: TGCGCCAGCAGCCAAGAAGGAAACTCTTTCTACAATGAGCAGTTCTTC. The encoded protein is CASSQEGNSFYNEQFF.

The CDR3 DNA follows: TGTGCCAGCAGCTTAGCGGGAATTAGGGGGGGCTATGGCTACACCTTC. Protein sequence: CASSLAGIRGGYGYTF. The chain combines TRBV7-9 with TRBJ1-2; possible D gene TRBD1, 6 bases. The V gene lost 0 bases and the J gene lost 4 bases, with 15 bases spanning the gap. This CDR3 region has 16 residues. The V gene's germline CDR1 is SEHNR and CDR2 FQNEAQ (reference sequence). Together with reference TRBV7-9 and TRBJ1-2, the CDR3 gives the full variable domain: DTGVSQNPRHKITKRGQNVTFRCDPISEHNRLYWYRQTLGQGPEFLTYFQNEAQLEKSRLLSDRFSAERPKGSFSTLEIQRTEQGDSAMYLCASSLAGIRGGYGYTFGSGTRLTVV.

This chain connects TRBV7-8 to TRBJ2-7; D possibly corresponds to TRBD1 (6 bases). The germline V and J ends were trimmed by 0 bases and 3 bases, with 12 bases remaining between them. The CDR3 has 15 amino acids. Germline CDR1 reads SGHVS; CDR2 reads FQNEAQ. The CDR3 is CASSLAGRGGYEQYF. CDR3 bases: TGTGCCAGCAGCTTAGCAGGGAGAGGGGGCTACGAGCAGTACTTC. Full variable domain (outside the CDR3, taken from reference TRBV7-8 and TRBJ2-7): GAGVSQSPRYKVAKRGQDVALRCDPISGHVSLFWYQQALGQGPEFLTYFQNEAQLDKSGLPSDRFFAERPEGSVSTLKIQRTQQEDSAVYLCASSLAGRGGYEQYFGPGTRLTVT.

CDR3 loop: CASSHPPRGTLNTGELFF. For the CDR3, the DNA is TGCGCCAGCAGCCACCCCCCCCGGGGGACATTGAACACCGGGGAGCTGTTTTTT. This chain links TRBV4-1 with TRBJ2-2; D may be TRBD1 or TRBD2 (6 bases each). The CDR3 extends over 18 amino acids. From germline, CDR1 is MGHRA and CDR2 YSYEKL. V was pared by 3 bases and J by 1 base, with 18 bases between.

V is TRBV6-5 and J is TRBJ1-2; 7 bases align to TRBD1. Looked up from germline, CDR1 is MNHEY and CDR2 is SVGAGI. The CDR3 is made up of 12 amino acids. With V trimmed by 2 bases and J by 8 bases, 2 bases remained unmatched. The CDR3 reads CASSYRGLGYTF. CDR3 nucleotides: TGTGCCAGCAGTTACAGGGGGCTCGGCTACACCTTC.

J is TRBJ2-2 and V is TRBV2; D unclear. V was pared by 2 bases and J by 7 bases, with 11 bases between. CDR1 is SNHLY and CDR2 is FYNNEI in the germline V gene. The CDR3 is 14 amino acids. CDR3 nucleotide sequence: TGTGCCAGCAGTGAATACGGCGAGGTCGGGGAGCTGTTTTTT. Amino acid sequence: CASSEYGEVGELFF.

CDR3 coding DNA: TGTGCCAGCAGTTACACATCCGCGGGGGCTGAAGCTTTCTTT. Protein sequence: CASSYTSAGAEAFF. This sequence joins TRBV27 and TRBJ1-1, with D possibly TRBD1 on 5 matching bases. There are 14 residues in the CDR3. CDR1 MNHEY and CDR2 SMNVEV come from the germline V gene (reference sequence). The V end was cut by 4 bases, the J end by 6 bases, with 15 bases between.

This rearrangement joins TRBV6-5 to TRBJ1-2, with D perhaps TRBD1 (5 bases). Germline CDR1 reads MNHEY; CDR2 reads SVGAGI. V was shortened by 7 bases and J by 7 bases, with 16 bases between the two germline ends. The CDR3 extends over 13 amino acids. As DNA, the CDR3 is TGTGCCAGCACGCGGGGGGAAAGAAGTGGCTACACCTTC. Amino acids: CASTRGERSGYTF.

The chain joins TRBV29-1 to TRBJ1-3; 11 nucleotides match TRBD1. J gave up 4 bases and V 4 bases, and 6 bases lay outside the gene matches. The CDR3 is 15 amino acids. Germline CDR1 is SQVTM and CDR2 is ANQGSEA. The CDR3 sequence: CSVAGQGASGNTIYF. CDR3 DNA: TGCAGCGTTGCCGGACAGGGGGCTTCAGGAAACACCATATATTTT.

In this sample, this clone turned up a few times. The chain is built from TRBV7-2 and TRBJ2-7; 9 nucleotides match TRBD1. This CDR3 has 14 residues. From germline, CDR1 is SGHTA and CDR2 FQGNSA. Trimming at V came to 2 bases and at J to 7 bases, leaving 6 bases not matched to a gene. CDR3 protein: CASSLTGGGGEQYF. CDR3 DNA sequence: TGTGCCAGCAGCTTAACAGGGGGCGGAGGGGAGCAGTACTTC.

The V and J genes are TRBV13 and TRBJ1-2; no definite D call. The CDR3 contains 15 residues. Trimming left V 5 bases short and J 6 bases short, with 19 bases between. The germline V gene encodes CDR1 PRHDT and CDR2 FYEKMQ (reference sequence). The CDR3 loop is CASSLLSRTPDGYTF. The CDR3 DNA reads as TGTGCCAGCAGCCTGTTATCCAGGACTCCCGATGGCTACACCTTC.

This rearrangement joins TRBV7-3 to TRBJ1-2, with TRBD1 identical over 8 bases. The CDR3 spans 15 residues. Germline CDR1 is SGHTA and CDR2 is FQGTGA. V trimming: 6 bases; J trimming: 4 bases; junction bases outside the gene matches: 10. The CDR3 DNA is TGTGCCAGCAGATCCGGGGGACAGGATATCTATGGCTACACCTTC. It encodes CASRSGGQDIYGYTF.

This clone was picked up one time. This chain uses TRBV10-3 with TRBJ1-2; D uncertain. Germline values: CDR1 ENHRY, CDR2 SYGVKD. The CDR3 totals 13 residues. The V end lost 2 bases, the J end lost 1 base, and 5 bases lay between the germline ends. CDR3 residues: CAISEVNNYGYTF. DNA for the CDR3: TGTGCCATCAGTGAGGTCAATAACTATGGCTACACCTTC.

The chain carries TRBV9 and TRBJ1-4; D is perhaps TRBD1 (5 bases). Trimming removed 5 bases from V and 8 bases from J, with 16 bases in between. Germline assignment: CDR1 SGDLS and CDR2 YYNGEE. This CDR3 has 14 amino acids. The CDR3 coding sequence is TGTGCCAGCAGTAGACAGCTCGGTATGGAAAAACTGTTTTTT. Amino acids: CASSRQLGMEKLFF.

This chain joins TRBV18 and TRBJ2-2, with 13 bases identical to TRBD2. This CDR3 spans 17 amino acids. Germline V gene data show CDR1 as KGHSH and CDR2 as LQKENI. Trimming at V came to 3 bases and at J to 4 bases, leaving 5 bases not matched to a gene. This CDR3 reads CASSPPGTSGVTGELFF. The CDR3 nucleotides read TGTGCCAGCTCACCCCCCGGGACTAGCGGGGTCACCGGGGAGCTGTTTTTT.

The rearrangement links TRBV25-1 to TRBJ2-2, with D perhaps TRBD1 (6 bases). Trimming left V 2 bases short and J 3 bases short, with 10 bases between. This CDR3 spans 15 amino acids. CDR1 is MGHDK and CDR2 is SYGVNS in the germline V gene. CDR3 amino acids: CASSEQGYYTGELFF. The CDR3 coding sequence is TGTGCCAGCAGTGAACAGGGGTACTACACCGGGGAGCTGTTTTTT.

This clone occurred a few times. The chain is built from TRBV7-3 and TRBJ2-1; D is perhaps TRBD1 or TRBD2 (5 bases each). The CDR3 runs 14 residues. CDR1 and CDR2 (germline): SGHTA, FQGTGA. The germline V and J ends were trimmed by 5 bases and 8 bases, with 16 bases remaining between them. CDR3 in DNA: TGTGCCAGCAGCCCAGGACTTGGCAGGGATGAGCAGTTCTTC. Encoded protein: CASSPGLGRDEQFF.

The J gene is TRBJ1-4, the V gene TRBV12-3 or TRBV12-4; D call uncertain. The CDR3 is 13 residues long. V gave up 5 bases and J gave up 7 bases, with 11 bases separating them. CDR3 DNA sequence: TGTGCCAGCAGTCAGGAGCGCGGTGAAAAACTGTTTTTT. This encodes CASSQERGEKLFF.

The V call is TRBV28, the J call TRBJ1-4, with D uncertain. V was pared by 7 bases and J by 0 bases, with 12 bases between. CDR1 is MDHEN, CDR2 SYDVKM, per germline. This CDR3 has 15 amino acids. CDR3 protein: CASNPDGTTNEKLFF. The CDR3 DNA reads as TGTGCCAGCAATCCCGACGGAACAACTAATGAAAAACTGTTTTTT.

This clone was recorded only once. The rearrangement joins TRBV27 to TRBJ1-2, with 9 bases fitting TRBD1. Germline loops: CDR1 MNHEY, CDR2 SMNVEV (reference sequence). V shed 4 bases, J shed 8 bases, and the junction held 5 bases outside the gene matches. The CDR3 extends over 13 amino acids. The CDR3 loop reads CASSSGTGLGYTF. CDR3 in DNA: TGTGCCAGCAGTTCCGGGACAGGGTTGGGCTACACCTTC.

The chain couples TRBV9 to TRBJ2-7; 9 nucleotides align to TRBD2. CDR3 size: 15 residues. Germline lookup yields CDR1 SGDLS and CDR2 YYNGEE. Trimming cost V 0 bases and J 9 bases; bases outside gene matches: 10. CDR3 DNA sequence: TGTGCCAGCAGCGTAGATAGACTAGCGGCCGGAAGGCAGTACTTC. Amino acid sequence: CASSVDRLAAGRQYF.

The count of this clone is one. The gene calls are TRBV5-1 and TRBJ1-4; D might be TRBD1 (6 bases). The germline CDR1 and CDR2 sequences are SGHRS and YFSETQ. The CDR3 consists of 14 residues. Trimming left V 0 bases short and J 11 bases short, with 14 bases between. CDR3 sequence (DNA): TGCGCCAGCAGCTTGGGTGGGGGCTCGGGGAAACTGTTTTTT. Translation: CASSLGGGSGKLFF.

The CDR3 is CAISGDGKQETQYF. The CDR3 region has the DNA TGTGCCATCAGTGGTGACGGAAAGCAAGAGACCCAGTACTTC. The chain combines TRBV10-3 with TRBJ2-5; D not resolved. Germline CDR1 and CDR2: ENHRY and SYGVKD. CDR3 length equals 14 residues. V was clipped by 4 bases and J by 2 bases, with 11 bases between them.